This entry describes one TCR beta chain. The antigen remains unidentified. The germline V gene encodes CDR1 SGDLS and CDR2 YYNGEE. This CDR3 spans 11 amino acids. V shed 2 bases and J shed 8 bases, with 7 bases lying between them. The sample belongs to a study of CD8+ T cells in alopecia areata. General study findings and limits: Unlike in mice, where it was clearer, TCR sharing across patients was less clear, possibly HLA-related.

It was cDNA, reverse transcribed from extracted RNA, that served as the sequencing template. Using immunoSEQ multiplex PCR, the repertoire was profiled, and TCRdb retains in-frame clones only, with some absent. The data hold 150,000 to 200,000 clones, with less than 75% observed a single time. J is TRBJ1-2 and V is TRBV9, with D unclear. Sequencing used CD8+ T cells sorted from blood, obtained at week 0. This TCR derives from a human donor with alopecia areata. CDR3 coding DNA: TGTGCCAGCAGCGTTAGTACGGGCTACACCTTC. Protein sequence: CASSVSTGYTF.